What follows is one T cell receptor beta chain and its context. The data are from a study of blood T cell repertoires in COVID-19. The overall study: Sources were T cells, B-cell-depleted T cells, or PBMCs; the material itself was cDNA or gDNA.

The data were produced by immunoSEQ multiplex PCR, yet TCRdb's version contains in-frame clones alone and is incomplete. The data hold 310,000 or so clones, with roughly 87% observed a single time. Deletions cut 1 base from V and 0 bases from J, with 7 bases between. Looked up from germline, CDR1 is SGHTA and CDR2 is FQGTGA. The CDR3 runs to 14 residues. The sample comprised PBMCs or T cells enriched from blood (not recorded which). This sequence was found in a woman between 18 and 29 years old who had recovered from COVID-19. The J gene is TRBJ2-7, the V gene TRBV7-3; no clear D gene. The CDR3 nucleotides read TGTGCCAGCAGCTTAAACCCCAGCTCCTACGAGCAGTACTTC. Protein sequence: CASSLNPSSYEQYF.